What follows are 24 T cell receptor beta chains derived from one specimen sequenced in a study of T cell responses to AZD1222 COVID-19 vaccine. Data came from immunoSEQ multiplex PCR; TCRdb stores just in-frame clones and leaves some out. The sample comprises 150,000 to 200,000 clones, around 86% of which are singletons, and approximately 2.5% rests with the top ten. The sample here was peripheral blood, taken on day 0 of MenACWY control vaccination. Source of these receptors: an adult in good health.

The sample holds one count of this clone. The rearrangement joins TRBV27 to TRBJ2-1; 9 bases agree with TRBD2. CDR3 length: 15 residues. J gave up 4 bases and V 5 bases, and 6 bases lay outside the gene matches. Germline V gives CDR1 MNHEY, CDR2 SMNVEV (reference sequence). The CDR3 DNA sequence: TGTGCCAGCAGTACCGGGACTAGCCTATACAATGAGCAGTTCTTC. Translating it yields CASSTGTSLYNEQFF.

This clone was counted only a few times. This rearrangement joins TRBV6-5 to TRBJ2-7, with D unresolved. V shed 8 bases and J shed 6 bases, with 11 bases lying between them. Looked up from germline, CDR1 is MNHEY and CDR2 is SVGAGI. The CDR3 consists of 11 residues. For the CDR3, the DNA is TGTGCCAGCCAGGAACCATCCGAGCAGTACTTC. This encodes CASQEPSEQYF.

This clone was observed a single time. This chain uses TRBV24-1 with TRBJ1-2, with D possibly being TRBD1 (5 bases). CDR1 KGHDR and CDR2 SFDVKD come from the germline V gene. The CDR3 has 13 amino acids. The germline V and J ends were trimmed by 7 bases and 4 bases, with 12 bases remaining between them. The CDR3 DNA sequence: TGTGCCACCAGCAGGGAGATAGGCTATGGCTACACCTTC. It specifies CATSREIGYGYTF.

V is TRBV7-2 and J is TRBJ2-1; 7 bases line up with TRBD2. V lost 5 bases and J lost 7; bases outside the gene matches: 8. The CDR3 has 14 amino acids. Per the germline V gene, CDR1 is SGHTA and CDR2 is FQGNSA. The CDR3 here is CASSREGQRNEQFF. The CDR3 DNA is TGTGCCAGCAGCAGGGAGGGTCAACGGAATGAGCAGTTCTTC.

The rearrangement joins TRBV6-5 to TRBJ2-3, with D perhaps TRBD2 (5 bases). The V end was cut by 5 bases, the J end by 8 bases, with 11 bases between. The length of the CDR3 is 12 residues. CDR1 is MNHEY, CDR2 SVGAGI, per germline. CDR3 region: CASSPPAGTQYF. CDR3 DNA sequence: TGTGCCAGCAGTCCCCCGGCGGGTACGCAGTATTTT.

The rearrangement joins TRBV7-9 to TRBJ2-7, with D possibly matching TRBD2 (6 bases). From germline, CDR1 is SEHNR and CDR2 FQNEAQ (reference sequence). Trimming stripped 2 bases from V and 3 bases from J, with 8 bases between. There are 13 residues in the CDR3. CDR3 sequence: CASSLSGDYEQYF. DNA for the CDR3: TGTGCCAGCAGCTTATCGGGGGACTACGAGCAGTACTTC.

The V and J genes are TRBV6-5 and TRBJ1-1; 8 bases are a match to TRBD1. The CDR3 extends over 14 amino acids. Germline loops: CDR1 MNHEY, CDR2 SVGAGI. Trimming cost V 6 bases and J 5 bases; bases outside gene matches: 8. Here the CDR3 DNA reads TGTGCCAGCAGCAAGGACAGGGTACGGACTGAAGCTTTCTTT. Its protein product is CASSKDRVRTEAFF.

This sequence joins TRBV7-8 and TRBJ1-5, with TRBD1 matching 12 bases. Germline V gives CDR1 SGHVS, CDR2 FQNEAQ. J was trimmed by 4 bases and V by 5 bases; bases with no gene match: 3. This CDR3 comprises 15 residues. The CDR3 nucleotides are TGTGCCAGCAGCCCGGGACAGGGGGCTAATCAGCCCCAGCATTTT. Its translation is CASSPGQGANQPQHF.

This sequence joins TRBV29-1 and TRBJ2-7, with a weak D call TRBD1 (7 bases). The V end lost 5 bases, the J end lost 5 bases, and 19 bases lay between the germline ends. The germline CDR1 and CDR2 sequences are SQVTM and ANQGSEA. The CDR3 runs 14 residues. The CDR3 DNA reads as TGCAGCGTTTCCGACAGGGAGGTCCTCCACGAGCAGTACTTC. Its protein is CSVSDREVLHEQYF.

The V gene is TRBV7-2, the J gene TRBJ2-1; 11 nucleotides line up with TRBD2. Losses at the gene ends were 5 bases for V and 7 bases for J; bases not matched to a gene: 7. The CDR3 totals 15 residues. CDR1 and CDR2 from the germline V gene are SGHTA and FQGNSA. CDR3 in DNA: TGTGCCAGCAGCCCAACTAGCGGGAGTTGGAATGAGCAGTTCTTC. It encodes CASSPTSGSWNEQFF.

The chain has TRBV7-9 and TRBJ1-1; no clear D. This CDR3 region has 14 residues. CDR1 and CDR2 from the germline V gene are SEHNR and FQNEAQ (reference sequence). The ends were cut back, 1 base at V and 1 base at J, with 7 bases in the middle. CDR3 in amino acids: CASSLEGRNTEAFF. The CDR3 nucleotides read TGTGCCAGCAGCTTAGAGGGCAGGAACACTGAAGCTTTCTTT.

V usage is TRBV18 and J usage is TRBJ2-5; the match to TRBD2 covers 9 bases. Germline CDR1 KGHSH, CDR2 LQKENI. Trimming removed 7 bases from V and 2 bases from J; junction bases left unmatched: 8. This CDR3 has 15 amino acids. The CDR3 DNA sequence: TGTGCCAGCTTCGAGGGGACTAGCTTTCAAGAGACCCAGTACTTC. This sequence encodes CASFEGTSFQETQYF.

The CDR3 region has the DNA TGCGCCAGCAGCCAAGATCTAGGGTCGCAGTTCTTC. Protein sequence: CASSQDLGSQFF. This chain joins TRBV4-3 and TRBJ2-1; unclear D gene. This CDR3 has 12 residues. Trimming shortened V by 0 bases and J by 12 bases, and 9 bases separated the two germline ends. Germline V CDR1 and CDR2: LGHNA, YSLEER.

The chain has TRBV4-1 and TRBJ1-2, with D maybe TRBD1 (6 bases). CDR3 length: 16 amino acids. With 8 bases removed from V and 0 bases from J, the gap between germline ends came to 19 bases. Per the germline V gene, CDR1 is MGHRA and CDR2 is YSYEKL. Here the CDR3 DNA reads TGCGCCAGCCCCCGGACCGGGGGCGAAGCTAACTATGGCTACACCTTC. This translates into CASPRTGGEANYGYTF.

This chain joins TRBV5-6 and TRBJ2-7; TRBD2 might be the D (6 bases). Deletions cut 3 bases from V and 3 bases from J, with 13 bases between. Germline loops: CDR1 SGHDT, CDR2 YYEEEE. This CDR3 region has 14 residues. The CDR3 is CASSSGTDLYEQYF. DNA for the CDR3: TGTGCCAGCAGCTCCGGGACTGACCTCTACGAGCAGTACTTC. Using reference TRBV5-6 and TRBJ2-7 for the parts outside the CDR3, the full variable domain is DAGVTQSPTHLIKTRGQQVTLRCSPKSGHDTVSWYQQALGQGPQFIFQYYEEEERQRGNFPDRFSGHQFPNYSSELNVNALLLGDSALYLCASSSGTDLYEQYFGPGTRLTVT.

The chain is built from TRBV2 and TRBJ2-4; 7 nucleotides agree with TRBD1. This CDR3 spans 14 amino acids. From germline, CDR1 is SNHLY and CDR2 FYNNEI. V shed 6 bases, J shed 1 base, and the junction held 3 bases outside the gene matches. CDR3 protein: CASREQGAKNIQYF. The CDR3 DNA reads TGTGCCAGCAGGGAACAGGGGGCCAAAAACATTCAGTACTTC.

The rearrangement uses TRBV4-2 and TRBJ2-2, with 11 bases aligning to TRBD2. CDR1 is LGHNA, CDR2 YNFKEQ, per germline. This CDR3 spans 17 amino acids. V was pared by 0 bases and J by 4 bases, with 4 bases of the junction left unmatched. The DNA for the CDR3 is TGTGCCAGCAGCCAAGAACTAGCGGGAGAGTCCACCGGGGAGCTGTTTTTT. Its translation: CASSQELAGESTGELFF.

V is TRBV30 and J is TRBJ2-7; 9 nucleotides line up with TRBD1. Germline assignment: CDR1 GTSNPN and CDR2 SVGIG (reference sequence). The CDR3 runs to 13 residues. With 1 base clipped from V and 5 bases from J, the junction kept 3 bases outside the gene matches. The CDR3 region is CAWSANRGHEQYF. CDR3 sequence (DNA): TGTGCCTGGAGTGCGAACAGGGGGCACGAGCAGTACTTC.

This clone was seen a handful of times. This rearrangement joins TRBV29-1 to TRBJ1-2; TRBD1 matches 7 bases. The V gene's germline CDR1 is SQVTM and CDR2 ANQGSEA. The V gene end was trimmed by 6 bases and the J gene end by 6 bases; junction bases not matched to a gene: 10. This CDR3 is 13 amino acids long. In nucleotides, the CDR3 is TGCAGCGTACCTCTAGACAGGGATCATGGCTACACCTTC. This translates into CSVPLDRDHGYTF.

The genes are TRBV25-1 and TRBJ2-7; TRBD2 aligns across 12 bases. The germline V gene has CDR1 MGHDK and CDR2 SYGVNS. J was trimmed by 5 bases and V by 3 bases; bases with no gene match: 8. The CDR3 is 16 residues long. The CDR3 DNA is TGTGCCAGCAGTGATGGACTAGCGGGACCCAGGAACGAGCAGTACTTC. As protein: CASSDGLAGPRNEQYF.

This sequence joins TRBV5-1 and TRBJ1-6; unclear D gene. V was pared by 1 base and J by 8 bases, with 10 bases between. This CDR3 is built from 14 residues. CDR1 SGHRS and CDR2 YFSETQ come from the germline V gene. Here the CDR3 DNA reads TGCGCCAGCAGCTTGTCCGGTAGGGATTCACCCCTCCACTTT. It yields the protein CASSLSGRDSPLHF.

The J gene is TRBJ1-5, the V gene TRBV5-6; no clear D. Germline V gene lookup returns CDR1 SGHDT and CDR2 YYEEEE. V lost 4 bases and J 0 bases, leaving 8 bases between the germline ends. The CDR3 has 14 amino acids. Written as DNA, the CDR3 is TGTGCCAGCAGCGAGGGAGATAGCAATCAGCCCCAGCATTTT. Protein product: CASSEGDSNQPQHF.

V gene TRBV11-2 combines with J gene TRBJ2-7, with D hard to call. The V end lost 0 bases, the J end lost 3 bases, and 3 bases lay between the germline ends. The CDR3 consists of 12 residues. Germline CDR1 reads SGHAT; CDR2 reads FQNNGV. The CDR3 nucleotides read TGTGCCAGCAGCTTAGATCTCTACGAGCAGTACTTC. Protein: CASSLDLYEQYF.

The gene calls are TRBV6-2 or TRBV6-3 and TRBJ2-7, with TRBD2 matching over 13 bases. Germline V CDR1 and CDR2: MNHEY, SVGEGT. The CDR3 extends over 14 amino acids. Unmatched junction bases numbered 3, after V lost 4 bases and J lost 6 bases. The CDR3 DNA reads as TGTGCCAGCAGTTTAGGGACTAGCGGGGTCGAGCAGTACTTC. Its protein product is CASSLGTSGVEQYF.